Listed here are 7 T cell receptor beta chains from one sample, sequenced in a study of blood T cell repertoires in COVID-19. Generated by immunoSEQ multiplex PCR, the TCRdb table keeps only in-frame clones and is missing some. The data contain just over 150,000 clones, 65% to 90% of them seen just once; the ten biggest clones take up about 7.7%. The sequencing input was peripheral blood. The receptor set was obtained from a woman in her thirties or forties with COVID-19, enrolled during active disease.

CDR3 in amino acids: CASSQRQTNYGYTF. The CDR3 DNA reads TGTGCCAGTAGTCAACGACAGACTAACTATGGCTACACCTTC. The chain employs TRBV19 and TRBJ1-2; D may be TRBD1 (5 bases). Trimming cost V 5 bases and J 0 bases, with 10 bases left between them. Germline lookup yields CDR1 LNHDA and CDR2 SQIVND (reference sequence). This CDR3 has 14 residues.

CDR3 sequence (DNA): TGTGCCAGTAGTATTTTAGCGGGAAGCTCCTACGAGCAGTACTTC. This gives the protein CASSILAGSSYEQYF. V is TRBV19 and J is TRBJ2-7, with TRBD2 matching over 8 bases. The CDR3 totals 15 residues. CDR1 LNHDA and CDR2 SQIVND come from the germline V gene (reference sequence). J lost 0 bases, V lost 3 bases, and 4 bases had no gene match.

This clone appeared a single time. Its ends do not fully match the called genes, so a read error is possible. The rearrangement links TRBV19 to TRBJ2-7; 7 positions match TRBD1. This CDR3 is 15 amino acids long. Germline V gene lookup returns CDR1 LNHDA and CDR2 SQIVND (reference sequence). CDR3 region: CASSVDGTENYEQYF. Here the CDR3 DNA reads TGTGCCAGTAGTGTAGACGGGACAGAAAACTACGAGCAGTACTTC.

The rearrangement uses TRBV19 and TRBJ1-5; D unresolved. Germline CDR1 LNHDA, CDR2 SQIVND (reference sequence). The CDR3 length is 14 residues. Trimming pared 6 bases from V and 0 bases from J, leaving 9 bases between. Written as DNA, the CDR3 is TGTGCCAGTAGCAACTTGAATAGCAATCAGCCCCAGCATTTT. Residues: CASSNLNSNQPQHF.

Here the CDR3 reads CASSDDRINNEQFF. In nucleotides, the CDR3 is TGCGCCAGCAGTGACGACAGGATTAACAATGAGCAGTTCTTC. The J gene is TRBJ2-1, the V gene TRBV10-2; D might be TRBD1 (6 bases). V was trimmed by 3 bases and J by 5 bases, leaving 11 bases between them. This CDR3 has 14 residues. CDR1 and CDR2 (germline): WSHSY, SAAADI.

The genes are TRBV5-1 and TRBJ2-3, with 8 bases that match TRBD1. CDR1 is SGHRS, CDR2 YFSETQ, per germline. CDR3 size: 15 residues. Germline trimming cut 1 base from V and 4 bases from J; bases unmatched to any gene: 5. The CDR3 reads CASSLNRGFSDTQYF. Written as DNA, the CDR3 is TGCGCCAGCAGCTTGAACAGGGGGTTCTCAGATACGCAGTATTTT.

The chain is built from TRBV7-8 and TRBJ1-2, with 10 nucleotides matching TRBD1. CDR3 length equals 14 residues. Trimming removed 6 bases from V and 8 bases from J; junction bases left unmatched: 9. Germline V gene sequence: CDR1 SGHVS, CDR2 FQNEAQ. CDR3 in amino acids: CASRQTGTGEGYTF. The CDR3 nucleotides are TGTGCCAGCAGACAAACCGGGACAGGGGAAGGCTACACCTTC.